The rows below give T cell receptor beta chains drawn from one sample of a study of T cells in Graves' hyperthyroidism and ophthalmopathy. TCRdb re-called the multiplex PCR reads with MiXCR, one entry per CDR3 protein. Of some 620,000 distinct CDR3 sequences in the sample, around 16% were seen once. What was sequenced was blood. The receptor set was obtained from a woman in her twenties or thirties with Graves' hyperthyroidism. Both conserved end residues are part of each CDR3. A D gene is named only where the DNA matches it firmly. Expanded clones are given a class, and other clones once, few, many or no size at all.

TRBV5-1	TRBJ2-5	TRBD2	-	TGCGCCAGCAGCACGGGAGGGACCCAAGAGACCCAGTACTTC	CASSTGGTQETQYF
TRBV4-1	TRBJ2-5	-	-	TGCGCCAGCAGCGACGGCGCAGGGACCCAGTACTTC	CASSDGAGTQYF
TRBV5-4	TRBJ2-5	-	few	TGTGCCAGCAGCTTGGGCGGACAGAGGGAGACCCAGTACTTC	CASSLGGQRETQYF
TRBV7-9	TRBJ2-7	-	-	TGTGCCAGCACCAGAGACGGAGGGGGATCCTACGAGCAGTACTTC	CASTRDGGGSYEQYF
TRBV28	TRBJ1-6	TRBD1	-	TGTGCCAGCAGCACAGGGGCGAATTCACCCCTCCACTTT	CASSTGANSPLHF
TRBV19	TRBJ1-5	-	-	TGTGCCAGTGGCCCGCGGGGACTTAGTAGCAATCAGCCCCAGCATTTT	CASGPRGLSSNQPQHF
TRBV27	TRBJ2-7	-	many	TGTGCCAGCAGTTCTGACCCTGGGGGCAGAGAGCAGTACTTC	CASSSDPGGREQYF
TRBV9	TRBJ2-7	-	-	TGTGCCAGCAGTCGTACAGGGCAGGGTGTTGACGAGCAGTACTTC	CASSRTGQGVDEQYF
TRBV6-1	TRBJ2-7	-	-	TGTGCCAGCAGTGAAGCGCTCCTTGACAGTTACGAGCAGTACTTC	CASSEALLDSYEQYF
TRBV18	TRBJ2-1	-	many	TGTGCCAGCTCACCGACTGGGACTCGCGACAATGAGCAGTTCTTC	CASSPTGTRDNEQFF
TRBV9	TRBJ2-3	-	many	TGTGCCAGCAGGTCTAAGGGGAGCGGTACGCAGTATTTT	CASRSKGSGTQYF
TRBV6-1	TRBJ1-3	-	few	TGTGCCAGCAGTATGGGGGAGACCTCTGGAAACACCATATATTTT	CASSMGETSGNTIYF
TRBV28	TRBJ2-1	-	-	TGTGCCAGCAGTGCGGGACCCCCCCCCAATGAGCAGTTCTTC	CASSAGPPPNEQFF
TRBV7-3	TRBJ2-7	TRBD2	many	TGTGCCAGCAGCTTAATGGGTAGCGGGAATAACTACGAGCAGTACTTC	CASSLMGSGNNYEQYF
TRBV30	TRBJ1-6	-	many	TGTGCCTGGAGTGCGAACCAGGCGGGGGCCCTCCACTTT	CAWSANQAGALHF
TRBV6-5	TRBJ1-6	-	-	TGTGCCAGCAGTTCAGGACTAGACAGCTCCTATAATTCACCCCTCCACTTT	CASSSGLDSSYNSPLHF
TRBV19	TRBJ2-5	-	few	TGTGCCAGTACCTCAGGACCCTTAGGGGAGACCCAGTACTTC	CASTSGPLGETQYF
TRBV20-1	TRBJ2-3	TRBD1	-	TGCAGCGCGGGACAGGGGGCCCGTTCAGATACGCAGTATTTT	CSAGQGARSDTQYF
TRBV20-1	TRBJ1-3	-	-	TGCAGTGCTAGTGCAGGATCGGGAAACACCATATATTTT	CSASAGSGNTIYF
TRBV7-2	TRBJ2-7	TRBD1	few	TGTGCCAGCAGCCAAGACAGGGGGCAACACGAGCAGTACTTC	CASSQDRGQHEQYF
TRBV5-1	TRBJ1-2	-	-	TGCGCCAGCAGCCCTGGCGAGAACTATGGCTACACCTTC	CASSPGENYGYTF
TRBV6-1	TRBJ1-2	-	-	TGTGCCAGCAGTCGGAACAGGGTTGATGGCTACACCTTC	CASSRNRVDGYTF
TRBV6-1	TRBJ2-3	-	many	TGTGCCAGCAGTGAAGGCTACACGCAGTATTTT	CASSEGYTQYF
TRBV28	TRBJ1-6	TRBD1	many	TGTGCCAGCAGTTTATTGGGGACAGGGGGAACTAATTCACCCCTCCACTTT	CASSLLGTGGTNSPLHF
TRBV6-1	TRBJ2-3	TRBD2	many	TGTGCCAGCAGTTCCCTCGGACTAGCGGGAGAGGATACGCAGTATTTT	CASSSLGLAGEDTQYF
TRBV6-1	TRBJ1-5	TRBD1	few	TGTGCCAGCAGCTCCGGACAGGCCAATCAGCCCCAGCATTTT	CASSSGQANQPQHF
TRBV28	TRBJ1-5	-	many	TGTGCCAGCACGGGAAGTAGGAGCAATCAGCCCCAGCATTTT	CASTGSRSNQPQHF
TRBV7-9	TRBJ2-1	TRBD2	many	TGTGCCAGCAGCCCAAGAACTAGCGGGAGACACAATGAGCAGTTCTTC	CASSPRTSGRHNEQFF
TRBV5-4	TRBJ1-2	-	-	TGTGCCAGCGGCGGGACCCATGCTAACTATGGCTACACCTTC	CASGGTHANYGYTF
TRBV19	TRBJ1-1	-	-	TGTGCCAGTAGTATTGACCCCGGGGCGGGCACTGAAGCTTTCTTT	CASSIDPGAGTEAFF
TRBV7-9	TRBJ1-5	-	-	TGTGCCAGCAGCCCAGCCCTAGGGGGTCAGCCCCAGCATTTT	CASSPALGGQPQHF
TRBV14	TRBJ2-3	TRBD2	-	TGTGCCAGCAGCTTGAAGCTAGCGGGAGGGAGCGGAGATACGCAGTATTTT	CASSLKLAGGSGDTQYF
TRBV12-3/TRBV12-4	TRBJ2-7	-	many	TGTGCCAGCAGTTTAAGGGGCTATGACGAGCAGTACTTC	CASSLRGYDEQYF
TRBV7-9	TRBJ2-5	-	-	TGTGCCAGCAGCTTAGCAGGGGTAAAAGAGACCCAGTACTTC	CASSLAGVKETQYF
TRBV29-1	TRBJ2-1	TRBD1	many	TGCAGCGCCCAACCTAAACAGGGGGAATGGGACAATGAGCAGTTCTTC	CSAQPKQGEWDNEQFF
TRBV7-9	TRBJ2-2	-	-	TGTGCCAGCACCCAAACCACTCGGGCCCCAGGATCAGGCGCCGGGGAGCTGTTTTTT	CASTQTTRAPGSGAGELFF
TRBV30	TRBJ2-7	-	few	TGTGCCTGGAGTGTGGCAAACTCCTACGAGCAGTACTTC	CAWSVANSYEQYF
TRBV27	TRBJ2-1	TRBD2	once	TGTGCCAGCAGAGAAGGACTAGCGGAAAATGAGCAGTTCTTC	CASREGLAENEQFF
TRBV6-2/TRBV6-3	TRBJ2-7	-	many	TGTGCCAGCAGTACCAGTGCTAGCCAATTAAGCTACGAGCAGTACTTC	CASSTSASQLSYEQYF
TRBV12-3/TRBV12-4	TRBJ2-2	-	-	TGTGCCAGCAGTTTAGCATTAGCGGCAAACACCGGGGAGCTGTTTTTT	CASSLALAANTGELFF
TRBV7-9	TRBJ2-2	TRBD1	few	TGTGCCAGCAACTCCCCACCGGGACAGGCCGACACCGGGGAGCTGTTTTTT	CASNSPPGQADTGELFF
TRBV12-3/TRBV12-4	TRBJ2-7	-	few	TGTGCCAGCAGTCCAATAGCCTCCTACGAGCAGTACTTC	CASSPIASYEQYF
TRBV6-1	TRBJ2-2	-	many	TGTGCCAGCACGGACGTTCGGGGGACCGGGGAGCTGTTTTTT	CASTDVRGTGELFF
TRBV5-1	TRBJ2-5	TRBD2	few	TGCGCCAGCAGCTTGGGGACTAGCGGGAAGTGGGAGACCCAGTACTTC	CASSLGTSGKWETQYF
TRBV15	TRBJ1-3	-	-	TGTGCCACCAGCAGAGAGGTGGGGAGTGACACCATATATTTT	CATSREVGSDTIYF
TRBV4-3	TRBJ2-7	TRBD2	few	TGCGCCAGCAGCCAAGACGGGCCTAGCGGGTTCTTCTACGAGCAGTACTTC	CASSQDGPSGFFYEQYF
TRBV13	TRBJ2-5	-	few	TGTGCCAGCAGCTTCCGGCCGTCGCCGGGAGAGACCCAGTACTTC	CASSFRPSPGETQYF
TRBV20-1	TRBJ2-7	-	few	TGCAGTGCTAGAGATCTCGGTATCCACGAGCAGTACTTC	CSARDLGIHEQYF
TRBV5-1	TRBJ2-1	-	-	TGCGCCAGCAGCAGGGACGGGACAAGCTCCTACAATGAGCAGTTCTTC	CASSRDGTSSYNEQFF
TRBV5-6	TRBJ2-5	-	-	TGTGCCAGCAGCTTGGCGCCAGCCCAAGAGACCCAGTACTTC	CASSLAPAQETQYF
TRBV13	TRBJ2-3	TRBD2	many	TGTGCCAGCAGCCCGCGGGGGACTAGCGGGAGGGCAGATACGCAGTATTTT	CASSPRGTSGRADTQYF
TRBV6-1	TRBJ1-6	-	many	TGTGCCAGCAGCGACGACAGGAGGATAAATAATTCACCCCTCCACTTT	CASSDDRRINNSPLHF
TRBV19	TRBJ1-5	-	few	TGTGCCAGTCAGCTTTCAGGGTTCAATCAGCCCCAGCATTTT	CASQLSGFNQPQHF
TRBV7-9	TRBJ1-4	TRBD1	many	TGTGCCAGCAGCTTCGGACAGGGTAATGAAAAACTGTTTTTT	CASSFGQGNEKLFF
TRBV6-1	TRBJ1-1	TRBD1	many	TGTGCCAGCAGCTCGTACAGGGGGGGCGGGAACACTGAAGCTTTCTTT	CASSSYRGGGNTEAFF
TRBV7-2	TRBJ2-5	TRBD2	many	TGTGCCAGCAGCCCATCCCCCCCGGGACTAGCGGGAGTGGAGACCCAGTACTTC	CASSPSPPGLAGVETQYF
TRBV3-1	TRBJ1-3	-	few	TGTGCCAGCAGCCAAGGGGGCAGCTACTCTGGAAACACCATATATTTT	CASSQGGSYSGNTIYF
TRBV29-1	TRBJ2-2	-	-	TGCAGCGTTGAAGATAAAAGGAAGGGCAGGGCCGGGGAGCTGTTTTTT	CSVEDKRKGRAGELFF
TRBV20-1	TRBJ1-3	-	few	TGCAGTGCAGAAGGGCAAGGAAACACCATATATTTT	CSAEGQGNTIYF
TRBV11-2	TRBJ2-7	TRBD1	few	TGTGCCAGCAGCTTAGACCCCGGACAGGGAGGCGAGCAGTACTTC	CASSLDPGQGGEQYF